These 32 T cell receptor beta chains were all obtained from the same sample, sequenced in a study of molecular identifiers for immune sequencing clone quantification. MiXCR was run by TCRdb on the PCR reads, yielding one entry per CDR3 protein. The table has some 580,000 distinct CDR3 sequences, roughly 25% seen once. The sequenced material came from naive CD8+ T cells from blood, with Jurkat cell RNA spiked in. Subset of the sample: FACS-sorted CD8+CD4-CCR7+CD45RA+ naive T cells. The source of these receptors is a human donor in good health. Some libraries in this study had Jurkat cell RNA spiked in.

Worth noting for this clonotype: The germline gene is not matched at one end of the junction; a read error may be the cause. The rearrangement uses TRBV20-1 and TRBJ2-7; a weak D match, TRBD2 (5 bases). The CDR3 loop spans 15 amino acids. Germline V gene data show CDR1 as DFQATT and CDR2 as SNEGSKA (reference sequence). For the CDR3, the DNA is TGCAGTGCTAGAGATAGGAGGCGGACCCTCTACGAGCAGAACTTC. Translated, it gives CSARDRRRTLYEQNF.

In regard to this clonotype: One base away lies a much larger clone, so this may be a sequencing read error. This sequence joins TRBV7-6 and TRBJ2-3, with D tentatively TRBD2 (6 bases). CDR3 length equals 14 residues. V lost 8 bases to trimming and J lost 10 bases, with 22 bases between them. Germline V gene sequence: CDR1 SGHVS, CDR2 FNYEAQ. The CDR3 loop reads CASSSGGREDAQYF. DNA for the CDR3: TGTGCCAGCTCTTCTGGGGGGAGAGAGGATGCGCAGTATTTT.

This chain connects TRBV7-9 to TRBJ1-1; D gene unclear. Germline CDR1 is SEHNR and CDR2 is FQNEAQ (reference sequence). This CDR3 region has 12 residues. The germline V and J ends were trimmed by 0 bases and 6 bases, with 5 bases remaining between them. CDR3 in DNA: TGTGCCAGCAGCTTAGCGAGGGCTGAAGCTTTCTTT. It encodes CASSLARAEAFF.

There are a few counts of this clonotype. The chain recombines TRBV9 with TRBJ2-1; maybe TRBD2 (6 bases). Trimming took off 4 bases at V and 2 bases at J, with 13 bases between the two ends. The CDR3 covers 15 residues. CDR1 and CDR2 (germline): SGDLS, YYNGEE. The CDR3 DNA follows: TGTGCCAGCAGCCCTCACCGGGGGACCTACAATGAGCAGTTCTTC. This sequence encodes CASSPHRGTYNEQFF.

This rearrangement joins TRBV7-9 to TRBJ2-7; perhaps TRBD1 as D (6 bases). Trimming left V 3 bases short and J 3 bases short, with 12 bases between. The germline CDR1 and CDR2 sequences are SEHNR and FQNEAQ (reference sequence). CDR3 length: 14 amino acids. The CDR3 sequence is CASSFTGSLYEQYF. The CDR3 DNA reads TGTGCCAGCAGCTTTACAGGGTCCCTCTACGAGCAGTACTTC.

Regarding this clonotype: Germline is not matched at one junction end, which may reflect a read error. The chain links TRBV27 to TRBJ1-5; D uncertain. Looked up from germline, CDR1 is MNHEY and CDR2 is SMNVEV (reference sequence). The CDR3 sequence is 13 residues long. DNA for the CDR3: TGTACCAGCAGTACCACAAGAAATCAGCCCCAGCATTTT. Amino acids: CTSSTTRNQPQHF.

This clonotype was counted ten times or more. This chain uses TRBV27 with TRBJ2-7, with TRBD2 identical over 8 bases. Germline V gene lookup returns CDR1 MNHEY and CDR2 SMNVEV (reference sequence). The CDR3 contains 13 residues. V was clipped by 3 bases and J by 6 bases; unmatched bases: 4. CDR3 protein: CASSLRGGIEQYF. CDR3 DNA sequence: TGTGCCAGCAGTTTGCGCGGGGGGATCGAGCAGTACTTC.

In this sample, this clonotype turned up many times. This chain joins TRBV19 and TRBJ2-1, with 7 bases that match TRBD1. The V and J ends lost 3 bases and 0 bases, in that order; junction bases with no gene match: 5. The CDR3 runs to 16 residues. CDR1 is LNHDA, CDR2 SQIVND, per germline (reference sequence). The CDR3 protein is CASSITGQVSYNEQFF. As DNA, the CDR3 is TGTGCCAGTAGTATCACAGGACAGGTCTCCTACAATGAGCAGTTCTTC.

This clonotype was counted many times. This chain uses TRBV27 with TRBJ2-5; D may match TRBD1 or TRBD2 (5 bases each). Looked up from germline, CDR1 is MNHEY and CDR2 is SMNVEV (reference sequence). The ends were cut back, 0 bases at V and 5 bases at J, with 10 bases in the middle. The CDR3 loop spans 14 amino acids. The CDR3 here is CASSLSRGSETQYF. CDR3 DNA sequence: TGTGCCAGCAGTTTATCGAGGGGATCGGAGACCCAGTACTTC.

Concerning this clonotype: One end of the junction does not line up with germline, which may come from a read error. The V call is TRBV20-1, the J call TRBJ2-7; D is possibly TRBD2 (5 bases). Per the germline V gene, CDR1 is DFQATT and CDR2 is SNEGSKA (reference sequence). This CDR3 comprises 14 residues. CDR3 sequence (DNA): TGCCGTGCAAACGCGGGCGGGTGGACCTACGCGCAGTACTTC. Its protein product is CRANAGGWTYAQYF.

This clonotype has more than one count but fewer than ten. The J gene is TRBJ1-6, the V gene TRBV19, with TRBD1 matching 10 bases. The germline gives CDR1 LNHDA, CDR2 SQIVND (reference sequence). CDR3 length: 14 amino acids. J gave up 8 bases and V 8 bases, and 6 bases lay outside the gene matches. CDR3 protein: CASGDRGPYSPLHF. CDR3 nucleotide sequence: TGTGCCAGTGGAGACAGGGGGCCGTATTCACCCCTCCACTTT.

This clonotype came up many times. V gene TRBV28 combines with J gene TRBJ2-3, with unresolved D. The germline V gene encodes CDR1 MDHEN and CDR2 SYDVKM. The CDR3 is 15 residues long. V was trimmed by 6 bases and J by 2 bases, leaving 15 bases between them. CDR3 DNA sequence: TGTGCCAGCAGCCACAGAGAGCTGTTCACAGATACGCAGTATTTT. Its protein product is CASSHRELFTDTQYF.

The chain recombines TRBV4-1 with TRBJ2-5; D gene uncertain. Trimming pared 1 base from V and 5 bases from J, leaving 14 bases between. The CDR3 runs 15 residues. Germline CDR1 and CDR2: MGHRA and YSYEKL. CDR3 sequence reads: CASSQASSYLETQYF. In nucleotides, the CDR3 is TGCGCCAGCAGCCAAGCCAGCAGCTATCTTGAGACCCAGTACTTC.

This rearrangement joins TRBV7-9 to TRBJ2-7; possible D gene TRBD2, 6 bases. CDR1 and CDR2 (germline): SEHNR, FQNEAQ (reference sequence). The CDR3 runs to 24 residues. Trimming removed 5 bases from V and 3 bases from J, with 44 bases in between. The CDR3 region has the DNA TGTGCCAGCAGCCCCCCTGGCGGGGACCCGGGTTCGGGACTCCAATCCCGCGGGTACTACGAGCAGTACTTC. It specifies CASSPPGGDPGSGLQSRGYYEQYF.

This clonotype was counted only a few times. The chain carries TRBV4-3 and TRBJ2-2, with 7 positions matching TRBD2. The CDR3 sequence is 18 residues long. With 0 bases clipped from V and 6 bases from J, the junction kept 13 bases outside the gene matches. Germline values: CDR1 LGHNA, CDR2 YSLEER. Written as DNA, the CDR3 is TGCGCCAGCAGCCAAGATAATCTTGGACTAGTACTAGCCGGGGAGCTGTTTTTT. Amino acid sequence: CASSQDNLGLVLAGELFF.

This rearrangement joins TRBV6-5 to TRBJ1-1; weak D call: TRBD1 (6 bases). V was clipped by 5 bases and J by 7 bases, with 14 bases between them. Germline values: CDR1 MNHEY, CDR2 SVGAGI. CDR3 length: 13 amino acids. CDR3 sequence reads: CASSMTGTGEAFF. The CDR3 coding sequence is TGTGCCAGCAGTATGACAGGAACAGGTGAAGCTTTCTTT.

This clonotype was found many times. The rearrangement uses TRBV29-1 and TRBJ2-2; D possibly corresponds to TRBD2 (5 bases). V gave up 7 bases and J gave up 3 bases, with 15 bases separating them. Germline assignment: CDR1 SQVTM and CDR2 ANQGSEA. CDR3 length: 14 residues. The CDR3, as DNA: TGCAGCGGGAAGGCAGAGCGGTACACCGGGGAGCTGTTTTTT. It encodes CSGKAERYTGELFF.

The J gene is TRBJ2-5, the V gene TRBV20-1, with 8 bases matching TRBD1. This CDR3 is built from 16 residues. The V segment lost 0 bases and the J segment 2 bases; nucleotides outside the gene matches: 8. Germline lookup yields CDR1 DFQATT and CDR2 SNEGSKA (reference sequence). This chain's CDR3 is CSARDRTGLGQETQYF. Written as DNA, the CDR3 is TGCAGTGCTAGAGATAGGACAGGGCTTGGGCAAGAGACCCAGTACTTC.

The DNA of the CDR3 is TGTGCCAGCAGTTACTCGCCAGCCAGTAGTTCGTGGTCCCCGCATTTT. Amino acids: CASSYSPASSSWSPHF. The genes are TRBV6-2 or TRBV6-3 and TRBJ1-5; D is unresolved. Germline CDR1 reads MNHEY; CDR2 reads SVGEGT. Trimming took off 0 bases at V and 15 bases at J, with 24 bases between the two ends. This CDR3 contains 16 residues.

This clonotype was seen only a few times. This chain links TRBV19 with TRBJ1-6; D gene uncertain. Germline-derived CDR1 and CDR2 are LNHDA and SQIVND (reference sequence). Trimming removed 7 bases from V and 11 bases from J, with 12 bases in between. This CDR3 region has 12 residues. CDR3 sequence reads: CASTEGLTPLHF. In nucleotides, the CDR3 is TGTGCCAGTACGGAGGGTTTGACACCCCTCCACTTT.

This clonotype was counted many times. The V and J genes are TRBV5-4 and TRBJ2-2, with TRBD2 identical over 7 bases. The germline gives CDR1 SGHNT, CDR2 YYREEE (reference sequence). The CDR3 extends over 15 amino acids. V lost 4 bases and J lost 4; bases outside the gene matches: 7. The CDR3 reads CASSRGAGSTGELFF. The CDR3 DNA follows: TGTGCCAGCAGCCGGGGAGCGGGGTCCACCGGGGAGCTGTTTTTT. Full variable domain (rest looked up from reference TRBV5-4 and TRBJ2-2): ETGVTQSPTHLIKTRGQQVTLRCSSQSGHNTVSWYQQALGQGPQFIFQYYREEENGRGNFPPRFSGLQFPNYSSELNVNALELDDSALYLCASSRGAGSTGELFFGEGSRLTVL.

The rearrangement links TRBV7-2 to TRBJ2-5; D unclear. The germline V gene has CDR1 SGHTA and CDR2 FQGNSA. The CDR3 totals 13 residues. V was trimmed by 8 bases and J by 2 bases, leaving 12 bases between them. CDR3 DNA sequence: TGTGCCAGCGGGCCGTTACTACAAGAGACCCAGTACTTC. Its protein product is CASGPLLQETQYF.

This clonotype was seen repeatedly, ten times or more. CDR3 in amino acids: CASSFAGDQPQHF. CDR3 coding DNA: TGTGCCAGCAGTTTCGCCGGGGATCAGCCCCAGCATTTT. The rearrangement links TRBV12-3 or TRBV12-4 to TRBJ1-5; D remains ambiguous. Trimming shortened V by 3 bases and J by 5 bases, and 8 bases separated the two germline ends. The CDR3 sequence is 13 residues long.

There are many counts of this clonotype. The chain links TRBV4-3 to TRBJ2-1, with 13 bases matching TRBD2. Trimming removed 2 bases from V and 8 bases from J; junction bases left unmatched: 6. This CDR3 spans 16 amino acids. The germline CDR1 and CDR2 sequences are LGHNA and YSLEER. The CDR3 DNA reads as TGCGCCAGCAGCCAATCAACTAGCGGGGGGGCCTATGAGCAGTTCTTC. This codes for CASSQSTSGGAYEQFF.

CDR3 nucleotides: TGTGCCAGCCACCCCGGGACAGGGGTGAATGAGCAGTTCTTC. Encoded protein: CASHPGTGVNEQFF. V gene TRBV19 combines with J gene TRBJ2-1, with 10 bases identical to TRBD1. The CDR3 contains 14 residues. The trim removed 9 bases at V and 7 bases at J, leaving 9 bases unmatched. Germline V gene data show CDR1 as LNHDA and CDR2 as SQIVND (reference sequence).

The chain employs TRBV27 and TRBJ2-2; D assignment may be TRBD1 or TRBD2 (6 bases each). The V end lost 6 bases, the J end lost 1 base, and 18 bases lay between the germline ends. This CDR3 spans 17 amino acids. In germline, CDR1 is MNHEY, CDR2 SMNVEV (reference sequence). CDR3 in DNA: TGTGCCAGCAGCCCTTCCGAGGGGGGCCTGAACACCGGGGAGCTGTTTTTT. It translates to CASSPSEGGLNTGELFF.

This chain uses TRBV20-1 with TRBJ2-1; 7 bases line up with TRBD2. V lost 4 bases, J lost 4 bases, and 13 bases stayed unmatched. Germline CDR1 and CDR2: DFQATT and SNEGSKA (reference sequence). The CDR3 contains 16 residues. The CDR3 here is CSAKITTGGVYNEQFF. As DNA, the CDR3 is TGCAGTGCTAAAATCACGACGGGGGGAGTATACAATGAGCAGTTCTTC.

At least ten counts were recorded for this clonotype. The chain is built from TRBV28 and TRBJ1-3, with D maybe TRBD1 (6 bases). CDR1 and CDR2 (germline): MDHEN, SYDVKM. The CDR3 consists of 14 residues. Between the trimmed V and J ends, which lost 5 bases and 0 bases, there was a span of 8 bases. The CDR3 DNA follows: TGTGCCAGCAGTGGGGGCCTCTCTGGAAACACCATATATTTT. Translated, it gives CASSGGLSGNTIYF. Filled out from reference TRBV28 and TRBJ1-3, the complete variable domain reads DVKVTQSSRYLVKRTGEKVFLECVQDMDHENMFWYRQDPGLGLRLIYFSYDVKMKEKGDIPEGYSVSREKKERFSLILESASTNQTSMYLCASSGGLSGNTIYFGEGSWLTVV.

This clonotype has ten or more counts. The chain uses TRBV5-1 and TRBJ2-7; 8 positions match TRBD2. The germline V gene has CDR1 SGHRS and CDR2 YFSETQ. V was clipped by 4 bases and J by 5 bases; unmatched bases: 14. This CDR3 is 16 amino acids long. DNA for the CDR3: TGCGCCAGCAGCCCTCTGACAGCGGGAGTCTTGAACGAGCAGTACTTC. Protein product: CASSPLTAGVLNEQYF.

This clonotype came up a few times. The chain combines TRBV6-2 or TRBV6-3 with TRBJ1-6, with 8 bases matching TRBD1. The trim removed 5 bases at V and 4 bases at J, leaving 7 bases unmatched. The CDR3 loop spans 16 amino acids. Germline lookup yields CDR1 MNHEY and CDR2 SVGEGT. The CDR3 loop is CASSITGTGYNSPLHF. DNA of the CDR3: TGTGCCAGCAGTATTACCGGGACAGGATATAATTCACCCCTCCACTTT.

The table lists this clonotype with a few counts. The chain is built from TRBV27 and TRBJ2-7; D might be TRBD1 (5 bases). The CDR3 extends over 15 amino acids. The V gene lost 0 bases and the J gene lost 4 bases, with 13 bases spanning the gap. CDR1 and CDR2 from the germline V gene are MNHEY and SMNVEV (reference sequence). This CDR3 reads CASSLSGANTYEQYF. CDR3 DNA: TGTGCCAGCAGTTTATCAGGGGCGAACACTTACGAGCAGTACTTC.

Note on this clonotype: This may arise from a read error, as a much more abundant clone is one base away. The gene calls are TRBV4-1 and TRBJ1-3; D is ambiguous. The CDR3 is 16 amino acids. CDR1 and CDR2 (germline): MGHRA, YSYEKL. The CDR3 sequence: CASSQGDKYSGNPIYF. As DNA, the CDR3 is TGCGCCAGCAGCCAAGGAGACAAGTACTCTGGAAACCCCATATATTTT.